The rows below give T cell receptor beta chains drawn from one sample of a study of control samples from healthy donors and cancer patients. The repertoire was sequenced with immunoSEQ multiplex PCR; TCRdb's copy has only in-frame clones and lacks some. The table lists around 9,000 clones, roughly 90% of them singletons, with 20% in the top ten. The sequenced sample consisted of PBMCs. The receptors originated from a man aged 55 to 70 with colorectal cancer. CDR3s include the opening cysteine and the closing phenylalanine or tryptophan. A D gene is named only where the DNA matches it firmly. Clone sizes are given selectively: once, few, many, or a class where the clone is expanded.

abundance	v_gene	d_gene	j_gene	CDR3aa	CDR3nt
.	TRBV6-5	TRBD1	TRBJ1-1	CASRPNRGPGAEAFF	TGTGCCAGCAGACCAAACAGGGGGCCGGGGGCTGAAGCTTTCTTT
.	TRBV6-5	.	TRBJ1-1	CASSLWTVMNTEAFF	TGTGCCAGCAGTCTATGGACAGTAATGAACACTGAAGCTTTCTTT
.	TRBV7-9	TRBD1	TRBJ1-4	CASSRDRIATNEKLFF	TGTGCCAGCAGCAGGGACAGAATTGCAACTAATGAAAAACTGTTTTTT
.	TRBV27	.	TRBJ2-7	CASSLRQGIDEQYF	TGTGCCAGCAGTTTGAGGCAGGGGATCGACGAGCAGTACTTC
.	TRBV11-3	TRBD2	TRBJ2-3	CASSSGLAESDTQYF	TGTGCCAGCAGCTCGGGACTAGCGGAATCAGATACGCAGTATTTT
.	TRBV24-1	TRBD1	TRBJ1-3	CATSDPQGAGNTIYF	TGTGCCACCAGTGACCCCCAGGGGGCCGGAAACACCATATATTTT
.	TRBV13	.	TRBJ2-1	CASSSGGMAGSRVEQFF	TGTGCCAGCAGCTCAGGAGGAATGGCGGGGTCCAGGGTTGAGCAGTTCTTC
.	TRBV6-5	.	TRBJ1-1	CASSYRAHSNTEAFF	TGTGCCAGCAGTTACAGGGCTCACTCGAACACTGAAGCTTTCTTT
.	TRBV6-5	.	TRBJ1-5	CASTPNGYSNQPQHF	TGTGCCAGCACCCCGAACGGATATAGCAATCAGCCCCAGCATTTT
.	TRBV5-1	.	TRBJ2-3	CASSLGLSGSTDTQYF	TGCGCCAGCAGCCTAGGGCTATCGGGAAGCACAGATACGCAGTATTTT
.	TRBV11-1	.	TRBJ2-3	CASSWERYTDTQYF	TGTGCCAGCAGCTGGGAGAGATACACAGATACGCAGTATTTT
.	TRBV27	TRBD1	TRBJ2-1	CASRLGTGYNEQFF	TGTGCCAGCAGGTTAGGGACAGGGTACAATGAGCAGTTCTTC
.	TRBV7-2	.	TRBJ1-2	CASSPQGGQILGYTF	TGTGCCAGCAGCCCCCAAGGGGGGCAAATTCTCGGCTACACCTTC
once	TRBV7-2	TRBD2	TRBJ2-7	CASSLAAVAGGGYSYEQYF	TGTGCCAGCAGCTTAGCGGCAGTAGCGGGAGGCGGGTATTCCTACGAGCAGTACTTC
.	TRBV5-1	.	TRBJ1-2	CASSFTDREYGYTF	TGCGCCAGCAGCTTTACCGACAGAGAATATGGCTACACCTTC
.	TRBV7-9	TRBD1	TRBJ1-2	CASSSTGGYGYTF	TGTGCCAGCAGCTCGACAGGGGGCTATGGCTACACCTTC
once	TRBV5-6	TRBD2	TRBJ2-3	CASSSPASGRGNTQYF	TGTGCCAGCAGCTCCCCCGCTAGCGGGCGTGGAAATACGCAGTATTTT
once	TRBV11-2	.	TRBJ1-3	CASTYWRGPVSGGNTIYF	TGTGCCAGCACCTATTGGAGGGGCCCCGTCTCTGGGGGAAACACCATATATTTT
.	TRBV5-1	.	TRBJ1-5	CASSVGQMDQPQHF	TGCGCCAGCAGTGTGGGCCAAATGGATCAGCCCCAGCATTTT
.	TRBV5-6	.	TRBJ2-7	CASSLRVLVSHEQYF	TGTGCCAGCAGCCTCAGGGTCCTTGTTTCCCACGAGCAGTACTTC
once	TRBV30	TRBD1	TRBJ1-6	CAWSFWTGQTYNSPLHF	TGTGCCTGGAGTTTCTGGACAGGGCAGACTTATAATTCACCCCTCCACTTT
.	TRBV7-2	.	TRBJ1-2	CASSLWGGHGYTF	TGTGCCAGCAGCTTATGGGGGGGGCACGGCTACACCTTC
.	TRBV6-2/TRBV6-3	.	TRBJ1-1	CASSPTQGLYAFF	TGTGCCAGCAGCCCAACCCAGGGACTCTACGCTTTCTTT
.	TRBV28	.	TRBJ1-3	CASALLSSTGNTIYF	TGTGCCAGTGCCCTTTTATCGTCGACTGGAAACACCATATATTTT
.	TRBV4-1	TRBD2	TRBJ2-3	CASSQEGRADTQYF	TGCGCCAGCAGCCAAGAAGGGAGGGCAGATACGCAGTATTTT
.	TRBV5-6	.	TRBJ1-6	CASSFRGINSPLHF	TGTGCCAGCAGCTTTAGGGGTATTAATTCACCCCTCCACTTT
.	TRBV28	TRBD1	TRBJ1-3	CASRGDRVPGNTIYF	TGTGCCAGCAGGGGGGACAGGGTCCCCGGAAACACCATATATTTT
.	TRBV5-1	.	TRBJ2-3	CASSLAAQNADTQYF	TGCGCCAGCAGCTTGGCTGCGCAGAACGCAGATACGCAGTATTTT
.	TRBV30	TRBD1	TRBJ2-1	CACLTGALYNEQFF	TGTGCCTGCCTAACAGGGGCCCTCTACAATGAGCAGTTCTTC
.	TRBV5-1	TRBD2	TRBJ2-3	CASSLGGLAGTDTQYF	TGCGCCAGCAGCTTGGGGGGACTAGCGGGGACAGATACGCAGTATTTT
.	TRBV28	.	TRBJ1-2	CASSTSDSYYGYTF	TGTGCCAGCAGTACCTCGGACAGTTACTATGGCTACACCTTC
.	TRBV11-2	.	TRBJ1-2	CASSSVRGYYGYTF	TGTGCCAGCAGCTCCGTACGGGGGTACTATGGCTACACCTTC
few	TRBV28	.	TRBJ1-1	CASRTLVGALLMNTEAFF	TGTGCCAGCAGGACTTTGGTGGGGGCTTTATTAATGAACACTGAAGCTTTCTTT
.	TRBV4-3	TRBD1	TRBJ2-1	CASSQDFTGVFF	TGCGCCAGCAGCCAAGATTTTACAGGGGTCTTCTTC
.	TRBV5-1	.	TRBJ1-1	CASSLGGGDNTEAFF	TGCGCCAGCAGCTTGGGTGGGGGGGATAACACTGAAGCTTTCTTT
.	TRBV7-8	.	TRBJ1-1	CASSRTRNTEAFF	TGTGCCAGCAGCCGAACCCGGAACACTGAAGCTTTCTTT
.	TRBV7-2	TRBD2	TRBJ2-5	CASSLAGLAQETQYF	TGTGCCAGCAGCTTAGCCGGACTAGCCCAAGAGACCCAGTACTTC
.	TRBV4-1	TRBD2	TRBJ2-7	CASSQGLGWSSYEQYF	TGCGCCAGCAGCCAGGGACTAGGATGGAGCTCCTACGAGCAGTACTTC
.	TRBV7-9	TRBD2	TRBJ2-1	CASSPPLAVFYNEQFF	TGTGCCAGCAGCCCCCCGCTAGCGGTCTTTTACAATGAGCAGTTCTTC
.	TRBV28	.	TRBJ1-1	CASSFISREAFF	TGTGCCAGCAGTTTTATTTCCAGGGAGGCTTTCTTT
.	TRBV7-9	.	TRBJ2-7	CASSGRDANYEQYF	TGTGCCAGCAGCGGCCGGGACGCGAACTACGAGCAGTACTTC
once	TRBV19	.	TRBJ1-1	CASSIQSMNTEAFF	TGTGCCAGTAGTATCCAGTCTATGAACACTGAAGCTTTCTTT
.	TRBV3-1/TRBV3-2	.	TRBJ1-6	CASSPDQGPNSPLHF	TGTGCCAGCAGCCCGGACCAGGGCCCAAATTCACCCCTCCACTTT
.	TRBV9	TRBD1	TRBJ2-3	CASSVEGQVTDTQYF	TGTGCCAGCAGCGTTGAGGGACAGGTAACAGATACGCAGTATTTT
.	TRBV28	TRBD1	TRBJ2-7	CASSLFLHLGTGRYEQYF	TGTGCCAGCAGTTTATTCCTTCATTTAGGGACAGGGCGGTACGAGCAGTACTTC
few	TRBV2	.	TRBJ1-1	CASSEAGLNTEAFF	TGTGCCAGCAGTGAGGCAGGGTTGAACACTGAAGCTTTCTTT
.	TRBV4-1	.	TRBJ2-1	CASSQAANEQFF	TGCGCCAGCAGCCAAGCCGCGAATGAGCAGTTCTTC
.	TRBV24-1	.	TRBJ2-5	CATSERPGREQETQYF	TGTGCCACCAGTGAACGTCCGGGAAGGGAGCAAGAGACCCAGTACTTC
.	TRBV27	.	TRBJ1-2	CASSFGPGIYGYTF	TGTGCCAGCAGTTTCGGGCCGGGGATCTATGGCTACACCTTC
.	TRBV28	.	TRBJ2-7	CASSFWYEQYF	TGTGCCAGCAGTTTTTGGTACGAGCAGTACTTC
.	TRBV6-2/TRBV6-3	.	TRBJ2-3	CASSYLPPRDPTDTQYF	TGTGCCAGCAGTTACTTACCCCCGCGGGATCCCACAGATACGCAGTATTTT
.	TRBV2	.	TRBJ2-7	CASSATGSEQYF	TGTGCCAGCAGCGCTACAGGGTCCGAGCAGTACTTC
.	TRBV4-1	.	TRBJ1-1	CASSSTGTGTEAFF	TGCGCCAGCAGCTCTACGGGGACCGGCACTGAAGCTTTCTTT
.	TRBV18	.	TRBJ2-7	CASSPGAGDEQYF	TGTGCCAGCTCACCTGGGGCTGGGGACGAGCAGTACTTC
.	TRBV7-2	TRBD1	TRBJ1-1	CASSLMTGGTEAFF	TGTGCCAGCAGCTTGATGACAGGGGGCACTGAAGCTTTCTTT
.	TRBV11-2	.	TRBJ2-2	CASSLTRGKGGELFF	TGTGCCAGCAGCTTAACACGGGGGAAGGGCGGGGAGCTGTTTTTT